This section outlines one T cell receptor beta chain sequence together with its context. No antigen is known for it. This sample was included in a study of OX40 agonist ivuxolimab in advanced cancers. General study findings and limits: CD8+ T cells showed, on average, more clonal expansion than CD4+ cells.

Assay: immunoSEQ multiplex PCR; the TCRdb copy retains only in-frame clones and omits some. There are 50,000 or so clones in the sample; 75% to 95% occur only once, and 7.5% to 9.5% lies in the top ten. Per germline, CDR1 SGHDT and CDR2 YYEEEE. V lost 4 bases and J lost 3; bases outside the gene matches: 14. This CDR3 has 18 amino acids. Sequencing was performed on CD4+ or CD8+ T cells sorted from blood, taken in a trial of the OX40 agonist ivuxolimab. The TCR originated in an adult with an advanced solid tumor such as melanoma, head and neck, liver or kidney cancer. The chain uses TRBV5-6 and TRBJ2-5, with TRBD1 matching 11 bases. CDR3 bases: TGTGCCAGCAGCCTATTTAAATACCCGGGACAGGGGGAAGAGACCCAGTACTTC. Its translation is CASSLFKYPGQGEETQYF.